These T cell receptor beta chains were read from a single sample in a study of post-analysis software for immune sequencing data. Via MiXCR, TCRdb re-called the PCR reads, giving one row per CDR3 protein. This table holds approximately 250,000 distinct CDR3 sequences, about 38% found once. Specimen: blood. The receptors stem from a girl aged 5 to 17 with multiple sclerosis. Each CDR3 is given with its conserved first and last residue. Each record gives: D gene, J gene, V gene, clone size, CDR3 protein, CDR3 DNA. D genes are given only for firm matches. Only some rows state a clone size, as once, few, many or a class for expanded clones.

d_call: TRBD1
j_call: TRBJ1-2
v_call: TRBV20-1
clone_size: .
cdr3_aa: CSARGQGPYGYTF
cdr3_nt: TGCAGTGCTAGGGGACAGGGACCCTATGGCTACACCTTC

d_call: .
j_call: TRBJ1-2
v_call: TRBV3-1
clone_size: many
cdr3_aa: CASSQINYGYTF
cdr3_nt: TGTGCCAGCAGCCAAATCAACTATGGCTACACCTTC

d_call: .
j_call: TRBJ1-5
v_call: TRBV7-2
clone_size: .
cdr3_aa: CASSLERNGNQPQHF
cdr3_nt: TGTGCCAGCAGCTTAGAGCGGAACGGCAATCAGCCCCAGCATTTT

d_call: .
j_call: TRBJ2-5
v_call: TRBV5-1
clone_size: few
cdr3_aa: CASSFQEAQYF
cdr3_nt: TGCGCCAGCAGCTTTCAAGAGGCCCAGTACTTC

d_call: TRBD1
j_call: TRBJ2-1
v_call: TRBV7-2
clone_size: .
cdr3_aa: CASNPPGQGAYNEQFF
cdr3_nt: TGTGCCAGCAATCCTCCGGGACAGGGGGCCTACAATGAGCAGTTCTTC

d_call: TRBD2
j_call: TRBJ2-3
v_call: TRBV10-3
clone_size: many
cdr3_aa: CAISTSGRSDTQYF
cdr3_nt: TGTGCCATCAGTACCAGCGGGAGATCAGATACGCAGTATTTT

d_call: .
j_call: TRBJ2-7
v_call: TRBV11-2
clone_size: many
cdr3_aa: CASSLERGSYEQYF
cdr3_nt: TGTGCCAGCAGCTTAGAGAGGGGTTCCTACGAGCAGTACTTC

d_call: TRBD2
j_call: TRBJ2-3
v_call: TRBV25-1
clone_size: many
cdr3_aa: CASSSGGGYSDTQYF
cdr3_nt: TGTGCCAGCAGTTCTGGCGGGGGTTACTCGGATACGCAGTATTTT

d_call: TRBD1
j_call: TRBJ1-1
v_call: TRBV12-3/TRBV12-4
clone_size: many
cdr3_aa: CASSSRGRATEAFF
cdr3_nt: TGTGCCAGCAGTTCCAGGGGGCGCGCCACTGAAGCTTTCTTT

d_call: .
j_call: TRBJ2-1
v_call: TRBV3-1
clone_size: .
cdr3_aa: CASSQVVTIRDNEQFF
cdr3_nt: TGTGCCAGCAGCCAAGTAGTCACGATCCGGGACAATGAGCAGTTCTTC

d_call: .
j_call: TRBJ1-4
v_call: TRBV6-5
clone_size: many
cdr3_aa: CASSYGRGPPNEKLFF
cdr3_nt: TGTGCCAGCAGTTACGGCAGGGGACCCCCTAATGAAAAACTGTTTTTT

d_call: .
j_call: TRBJ1-5
v_call: TRBV7-9
clone_size: few
cdr3_aa: CASSPPPKTGINQPQHF
cdr3_nt: TGTGCCAGCAGCCCCCCGCCGAAAACAGGGATCAATCAGCCCCAGCATTTT

d_call: .
j_call: TRBJ1-6
v_call: TRBV28
clone_size: many
cdr3_aa: CASRPGDSPLHF
cdr3_nt: TGTGCCAGCAGGCCAGGGGATTCACCCCTCCACTTT

d_call: TRBD1
j_call: TRBJ2-2
v_call: TRBV27
clone_size: few
cdr3_aa: CASRTGDTGELFF
cdr3_nt: TGTGCCAGCAGAACAGGGGACACCGGGGAGCTGTTTTTT

d_call: TRBD2
j_call: TRBJ2-1
v_call: TRBV5-4
clone_size: many
cdr3_aa: CASSLASGNEQFF
cdr3_nt: TGTGCCAGCAGCTTGGCTAGCGGCAATGAGCAGTTCTTC

d_call: .
j_call: TRBJ2-5
v_call: TRBV3-1
clone_size: few
cdr3_aa: CASRGTGFQETQYF
cdr3_nt: TGTGCCAGCCGGGGAACGGGATTCCAAGAGACCCAGTACTTC

d_call: TRBD2
j_call: TRBJ2-5
v_call: TRBV20-1
clone_size: .
cdr3_aa: CSAPLTSGPGGETQYF
cdr3_nt: TGCAGTGCACCTCTCACTAGCGGCCCCGGAGGGGAGACCCAGTACTTC

d_call: .
j_call: TRBJ1-2
v_call: TRBV5-1
clone_size: .
cdr3_aa: CASSLGGGAPGDGYTF
cdr3_nt: TGCGCCAGCAGCTTGGGAGGGGGGGCGCCCGGTGATGGCTACACCTTC

d_call: .
j_call: TRBJ1-3
v_call: TRBV4-1
clone_size: .
cdr3_aa: CASSLGTYGNTIYF
cdr3_nt: TGCGCCAGCAGCCTCGGGACGTATGGAAACACCATATATTTT

d_call: .
j_call: TRBJ2-5
v_call: TRBV14
clone_size: .
cdr3_aa: CASSQVKETQYF
cdr3_nt: TGTGCCAGCAGCCAGGTTAAAGAGACCCAGTACTTC

d_call: .
j_call: TRBJ1-1
v_call: TRBV6-5
clone_size: .
cdr3_aa: CASSYSSRRGNTEAFF
cdr3_nt: TGTGCCAGCAGTTACTCGAGTAGAAGGGGGAACACTGAAGCTTTCTTT

d_call: .
j_call: TRBJ2-1
v_call: TRBV4-2
clone_size: .
cdr3_aa: CASSQDGRGEQFF
cdr3_nt: TGTGCCAGCAGCCAAGATGGGCGTGGGGAGCAGTTCTTC

d_call: .
j_call: TRBJ2-1
v_call: TRBV7-9
clone_size: many
cdr3_aa: CASSYGGGNYNEQFF
cdr3_nt: TGTGCCAGCAGCTACGGTGGGGGGAACTACAATGAGCAGTTCTTC

d_call: .
j_call: TRBJ1-5
v_call: TRBV12-3/TRBV12-4
clone_size: .
cdr3_aa: CASWGGGNQPQHF
cdr3_nt: TGTGCCAGCTGGGGTGGGGGCAATCAGCCCCAGCATTTT

d_call: .
j_call: TRBJ2-5
v_call: TRBV7-2
clone_size: few
cdr3_aa: CASSLGRGLKTQYF
cdr3_nt: TGTGCCAGCAGCTTAGGGAGGGGCCTAAAGACCCAGTACTTC

d_call: TRBD1
j_call: TRBJ1-2
v_call: TRBV29-1
clone_size: many
cdr3_aa: CSVEDWGREDRGLNYGYTF
cdr3_nt: TGCAGCGTTGAAGATTGGGGGAGAGAGGACAGGGGGCTGAACTATGGCTACACCTTC

d_call: .
j_call: TRBJ1-1
v_call: TRBV5-4
clone_size: many
cdr3_aa: CASSFRGIAEAFF
cdr3_nt: TGTGCCAGCAGCTTCCGGGGCATCGCTGAAGCTTTCTTT

d_call: TRBD2
j_call: TRBJ2-3
v_call: TRBV5-1
clone_size: .
cdr3_aa: CASSLTSGHTDTQYF
cdr3_nt: TGCGCCAGCAGCTTGACTAGCGGGCACACAGATACGCAGTATTTT

d_call: .
j_call: TRBJ1-5
v_call: TRBV12-3/TRBV12-4
clone_size: .
cdr3_aa: CASIHREGQPQHF
cdr3_nt: TGTGCCAGCATTCACAGGGAGGGTCAGCCCCAGCATTTT

d_call: .
j_call: TRBJ1-2
v_call: TRBV20-1
clone_size: .
cdr3_aa: CSARYRNSGYTF
cdr3_nt: TGCAGTGCTAGATACAGGAACTCTGGCTACACCTTC

d_call: .
j_call: TRBJ2-7
v_call: TRBV10-3
clone_size: .
cdr3_aa: CAISGSGYEQYF
cdr3_nt: TGTGCCATCAGTGGGAGCGGTTACGAGCAGTACTTC

d_call: TRBD2
j_call: TRBJ2-7
v_call: TRBV5-4
clone_size: .
cdr3_aa: CASSLASGRDSYEQYF
cdr3_nt: TGTGCCAGCAGCTTGGCAAGCGGGAGAGACTCCTACGAGCAGTACTTC

d_call: .
j_call: TRBJ2-5
v_call: TRBV12-3/TRBV12-4
clone_size: once
cdr3_aa: CASSRDTPYQETQYF
cdr3_nt: TGTGCCAGCAGTCGTGACACTCCGTACCAAGAGACCCAGTACTTC

d_call: .
j_call: TRBJ1-1
v_call: TRBV24-1
clone_size: many
cdr3_aa: CATSDRNRVAFF
cdr3_nt: TGTGCCACCAGTGACCGAAACAGGGTAGCTTTCTTT

d_call: .
j_call: TRBJ2-7
v_call: TRBV6-6
clone_size: few
cdr3_aa: CASIQGGVSSYEQYF
cdr3_nt: TGTGCCAGCATTCAGGGTGGCGTGAGCTCCTACGAGCAGTACTTC

d_call: TRBD2
j_call: TRBJ2-1
v_call: TRBV11-2
clone_size: many
cdr3_aa: CASSLAGGPQFF
cdr3_nt: TGTGCCAGCAGCTTAGCGGGAGGGCCTCAGTTCTTC

d_call: TRBD2
j_call: TRBJ2-5
v_call: TRBV6-2/TRBV6-3
clone_size: many
cdr3_aa: CASSRGTSGREETQYF
cdr3_nt: TGTGCCAGCAGCCGAGGGACTAGCGGAAGGGAAGAGACCCAGTACTTC

d_call: .
j_call: TRBJ2-4
v_call: TRBV5-1
clone_size: few
cdr3_aa: CASSSPEGDDIQYF
cdr3_nt: TGCGCCAGCAGCTCGCCGGAGGGGGATGACATTCAGTACTTC

d_call: .
j_call: TRBJ2-5
v_call: TRBV20-1
clone_size: once
cdr3_aa: CSASPTRGARQETQYF
cdr3_nt: TGCAGTGCAAGCCCTACACGGGGGGCTCGCCAAGAGACCCAGTACTTC

d_call: TRBD1
j_call: TRBJ1-5
v_call: TRBV6-1
clone_size: many
cdr3_aa: CASSEGVWDRDQPQHF
cdr3_nt: TGTGCCAGCAGTGAAGGCGTGTGGGACAGGGATCAGCCCCAGCATTTT

d_call: .
j_call: TRBJ1-1
v_call: TRBV2
clone_size: .
cdr3_aa: CASSAPGGRGSTEAFF
cdr3_nt: TGTGCCAGTAGTGCGCCGGGTGGACGGGGGAGCACTGAAGCTTTCTTT

d_call: TRBD2
j_call: TRBJ2-6
v_call: TRBV15
clone_size: many
cdr3_aa: CATSSLGLAGGPRPGANVLTF
cdr3_nt: TGTGCCACCAGCAGCCTAGGACTAGCGGGAGGGCCGAGGCCTGGGGCCAACGTCCTGACTTTC

d_call: TRBD2
j_call: TRBJ2-1
v_call: TRBV5-1
clone_size: .
cdr3_aa: CASSLEPLAGPFGEQFF
cdr3_nt: TGCGCCAGCAGCTTGGAGCCCCTAGCGGGCCCGTTCGGTGAGCAGTTCTTC